This passage covers 21 T cell receptor beta chains from one sample sequenced in a study of blood T cell repertoires in COVID-19. Assay: immunoSEQ multiplex PCR; the TCRdb copy retains only in-frame clones and omits some. The data contain 300,000 to 350,000 clones, about 90% of them singletons. The sample comprised PBMCs or T cells enriched from blood (not recorded which). The origin of the receptors is a woman under 40 who had recovered from COVID-19.

The count of this clone is one. The chain links TRBV9 to TRBJ1-6, with D tentatively TRBD1 (6 bases). The V gene's germline CDR1 is SGDLS and CDR2 YYNGEE. The CDR3 totals 16 residues. Trimming took 0 bases from V and 10 from J, leaving 17 bases between them. CDR3 bases: TGTGCCAGCAGCGTAGCTCAGGACAGTGCCAGCTCACCCCTCCACTTT. Its translation: CASSVAQDSASSPLHF.

The chain recombines TRBV9 with TRBJ2-3, with 8 positions matching TRBD2. There are 15 residues in the CDR3. From germline, CDR1 is SGDLS and CDR2 YYNGEE. Trimming at V came to 2 bases and at J to 1 base, leaving 3 bases not matched to a gene. The CDR3 loop reads CASSVSAGGTDTQYF. The CDR3 nucleotides read TGTGCCAGCAGCGTGTCAGCGGGGGGCACAGATACGCAGTATTTT.

This clone was found once. The J gene is TRBJ1-1, the V gene TRBV9, with D perhaps TRBD1 (5 bases). Trimming took off 1 base at V and 0 bases at J, with 7 bases between the two ends. The CDR3 runs to 14 residues. In germline, CDR1 is SGDLS, CDR2 YYNGEE. The CDR3 reads CASSVQQVNTEAFF. CDR3 DNA sequence: TGTGCCAGCAGCGTACAACAGGTGAACACTGAAGCTTTCTTT.

The chain couples TRBV7-2 to TRBJ1-6; D is possibly TRBD1 (5 bases). The V end was cut by 2 bases, the J end by 7 bases, with 9 bases between. The CDR3 length is 14 residues. Per germline, CDR1 SGHTA and CDR2 FQGNSA. In nucleotides, the CDR3 is TGTGCCAGCAGCTTAAAACGGGGGAATTCACCCCTCCACTTT. As protein: CASSLKRGNSPLHF. Together with reference TRBV7-2 and TRBJ1-6, the CDR3 gives the full variable domain: GAGVSQSPSNKVTEKGKDVELRCDPISGHTALYWYRQSLGQGLEFLIYFQGNSAPDKSGLPSDRFSAERTGGSVSTLTIQRTQQEDSAVYLCASSLKRGNSPLHFGNGTRLTVT.

The chain joins TRBV18 to TRBJ1-2; no clear D. Trimming removed 0 bases from V and 5 bases from J, with 7 bases in between. The CDR3 has 13 amino acids. Germline V lookup: CDR1 KGHSH, CDR2 LQKENI. This chain's CDR3 is CASSPPETYGYTF. CDR3 sequence (DNA): TGTGCCAGCTCACCACCCGAGACTTATGGCTACACCTTC. Based on the CDR3 plus reference TRBV18 and TRBJ1-2, the full variable domain is NAGVMQNPRHLVRRRGQEARLRCSPMKGHSHVYWYRQLPEEGLKFMVYLQKENIIDESGMPKERFSAEFPKEGPSILRIQQVVRGDSAAYFCASSPPETYGYTFGSGTRLTVV.

The rearrangement links TRBV5-4 to TRBJ1-6; 9 bases line up with TRBD1. Trimming removed 4 bases from V and 7 bases from J; junction bases left unmatched: 15. Germline V gene data show CDR1 as SGHNT and CDR2 as YYREEE (reference sequence). The CDR3 extends over 18 amino acids. The CDR3, as DNA: TGTGCCAGCAGCCGGGGACAGGGTAAGGGCCCTTGGAATTCACCCCTCCACTTT. Translated: CASSRGQGKGPWNSPLHF.

V and J are TRBV18 and TRBJ1-5, with 8 positions matching TRBD1. Germline CDR1 KGHSH, CDR2 LQKENI. J was trimmed by 7 bases and V by 5 bases; bases with no gene match: 10. The CDR3 consists of 15 residues. The CDR3 loop is CASSATNRGNQPQHF. The CDR3 nucleotides read TGTGCCAGCTCAGCTACCAACAGGGGGAACCAGCCCCAGCATTTT.

This clone appeared once. This rearrangement joins TRBV11-3 to TRBJ2-7, with D perhaps TRBD1 (6 bases). The CDR3 runs 18 residues. V was pared by 1 base and J by 0 bases, with 19 bases between. Germline V gene data show CDR1 as SGHNT and CDR2 as YENEEA. In DNA, the CDR3 is TGTGCCAGCAGCTTAGGGGGCAGGACAGCTGGGAGCTCCTACGAGCAGTACTTC. Amino acid sequence: CASSLGGRTAGSSYEQYF.

The V gene is TRBV2, the J gene TRBJ1-2, with D possibly TRBD1 on 5 matching bases. Germline lookup yields CDR1 SNHLY and CDR2 FYNNEI. Trimming stripped 4 bases from V and 1 base from J, with 7 bases between. The CDR3 runs 13 residues. The CDR3 DNA sequence: TGTGCCAGCAGTGGGGGGGGTAACTATGGCTACACCTTC. Translation gives CASSGGGNYGYTF.

This clone was found once. V is TRBV19 and J is TRBJ1-1, with 7 bases aligning to TRBD1. Per the germline V gene, CDR1 is LNHDA and CDR2 is SQIVND (reference sequence). Trimming at V came to 0 bases and at J to 9 bases, leaving 4 bases not matched to a gene. CDR3 length: 13 amino acids. CDR3 region: CASSIEEGAKAFF. In DNA form, the CDR3 reads TGTGCCAGTAGTATAGAAGAGGGGGCGAAAGCTTTCTTT.

V and J are TRBV12-5 and TRBJ1-4; 8 bases agree with TRBD1. CDR3 length: 16 residues. Germline CDR1 and CDR2: LGHNT and FRNRAP. The V segment lost 1 base and the J segment 8 bases; nucleotides outside the gene matches: 9. CDR3 in DNA: TGTGCTAGTGGTTTGGCGACAGTACGACAGGGGGAAAAACTGTTTTTT. Protein: CASGLATVRQGEKLFF.

This chain uses TRBV28 with TRBJ1-3, with D maybe TRBD1 (6 bases). Germline-derived CDR1 and CDR2 are MDHEN and SYDVKM. The CDR3 spans 17 residues. Trimming removed 2 bases at V and 0 bases at J, with 14 bases between. The CDR3 nucleotides are TGTGCCAGCAGTTTAGTGGGAGTGGGACACTCTGGAAACACCATATATTTT. Its translation: CASSLVGVGHSGNTIYF.

This rearrangement joins TRBV13 to TRBJ1-2; no firm D call. V lost 0 bases and J 1 base, leaving 15 bases between the germline ends. CDR3 length: 17 amino acids. Germline V gene sequence: CDR1 PRHDT, CDR2 FYEKMQ (reference sequence). CDR3 residues: CASSLGHSGTHNYGYTF. In nucleotides, the CDR3 is TGTGCCAGCAGCTTAGGCCACTCGGGTACCCATAACTATGGCTACACCTTC.

The chain recombines TRBV5-4 with TRBJ2-2; D perhaps matches TRBD2 (5 bases). Looked up from germline, CDR1 is SGHNT and CDR2 is YYREEE (reference sequence). This CDR3 has 16 amino acids. V shed 0 bases and J shed 4 bases, with 13 bases lying between them. Here the CDR3 DNA reads TGTGCCAGCAGCTTGGGACAAGCGGCGGGCACCGGGGAGCTGTTTTTT. Translated, it gives CASSLGQAAGTGELFF.

The V and J genes are TRBV27 and TRBJ1-4; 7 bases agree with TRBD1. Germline V gene sequence: CDR1 MNHEY, CDR2 SMNVEV (reference sequence). V lost 4 bases, J lost 0 bases, and 2 bases stayed unmatched. The CDR3 contains 15 residues. In DNA form, the CDR3 reads TGTGCCAGCAGTTCGGGACAGACAACTAATGAAAAACTGTTTTTT. This gives the protein CASSSGQTTNEKLFF.

This chain links TRBV28 with TRBJ1-2, with TRBD1 as a possible D gene (5 bases). This CDR3 has 13 residues. The V and J ends lost 5 bases and 8 bases respectively, with 15 bases between them. Germline V gene sequence: CDR1 MDHEN, CDR2 SYDVKM. In nucleotides, the CDR3 is TGTGCCAGCAGTACCGGGACCCGGGGGGGCTACACCTTC. This codes for CASSTGTRGGYTF.

The chain joins TRBV28 to TRBJ1-2, with TRBD1 identical over 7 bases. The trim removed 6 bases at V and 5 bases at J, leaving 12 bases unmatched. Germline V gene data show CDR1 as MDHEN and CDR2 as SYDVKM. This CDR3 is built from 15 residues. The CDR3 protein is CASRFSSTGVYGYTF. As DNA, the CDR3 is TGTGCCAGCAGATTCTCCTCAACAGGGGTTTATGGCTACACCTTC.

The rearrangement joins TRBV24-1 to TRBJ2-3; TRBD2 matches 12 bases. The CDR3 sequence is 20 residues long. Germline-derived CDR1 and CDR2 are KGHDR and SFDVKD. Unmatched junction bases numbered 17, after V lost 5 bases and J lost 3 bases. CDR3 sequence reads: CATSGDPQLAGGVETDTQYF. The CDR3 region has the DNA TGTGCCACCAGTGGCGATCCTCAACTAGCGGGGGGAGTTGAGACAGATACGCAGTATTTT.

The J gene is TRBJ1-6, the V gene TRBV5-4, with a tentative D call TRBD1 (6 bases). The V gene's germline CDR1 is SGHNT and CDR2 YYREEE (reference sequence). The CDR3 has 13 residues. V was pared by 2 bases and J by 7 bases, with 7 bases between. The CDR3 DNA follows: TGTGCCAGCAGCTTAGGACAGAATTCACCCCTCCACTTT. Protein: CASSLGQNSPLHF.

The V and J genes are TRBV4-3 and TRBJ2-7; the match to TRBD1 covers 9 bases. Germline V CDR1 and CDR2: LGHNA, YSLEER. This CDR3 has 17 residues. The ends lost 4 bases at V and 2 bases at J; junction bases unmatched: 12. The CDR3 DNA sequence: TGCGCCAGCAGCCGGGAGTATCGGGACAGGGCCCCCTACGAGCAGTACTTC. Translated: CASSREYRDRAPYEQYF.

J is TRBJ2-7 and V is TRBV27; 10 bases agree with TRBD1. From germline, CDR1 is MNHEY and CDR2 SMNVEV (reference sequence). V trimming: 1 base; J trimming: 3 bases; junction bases outside the gene matches: 3. The CDR3 totals 15 residues. CDR3 protein: CASSLLGTGDYEQYF. As DNA, the CDR3 is TGTGCCAGCAGTTTATTAGGGACAGGGGACTACGAGCAGTACTTC.